This TCR beta chain was identified during a study of shared clonotypes between healthy human individuals. Study-level findings and limits: A handful of donors had roughly 5% of their naive CD4 clonotypes in common. Clonotype sharing among donors was thought likely to change with sequencing depth. Incomplete sequencing of sorted subsets was indicated by rarefaction despite large depth.

Naive-designated CD8 cells lacked CD45RO, were positively enriched for CCR7, and omitted terminally differentiated effector memory CD45RA+ cells. A note on this clone: The antigen is not known.

The CDR3 extends over 13 amino acids. V was pared by 4 bases and J by 0 bases, with 7 bases between. Germline V gene data show CDR1 as SQVTM and CDR2 as ANQGSEA. The assay ran at deep level. The method was immunoSEQ multiplex PCR; TCRdb's version includes in-frame clones alone and lacks a portion of them. There are around 1.9 million clones in the sample; roughly 95% occur only once, and roughly 1.7% lies in the top ten. This sequence joins TRBV29-1 and TRBJ2-1; D remains ambiguous. This clonotype originated in a man aged 18 to 30 in good health. Some clones in this sample may be carry-over from other donors' samples. What was sequenced was naive CD8+ T cells from PBMCs. The CDR3 DNA reads as TGCAGCGTTGTGCGAAACTCCTACAATGAGCAGTTCTTC. Its translation: CSVVRNSYNEQFF.